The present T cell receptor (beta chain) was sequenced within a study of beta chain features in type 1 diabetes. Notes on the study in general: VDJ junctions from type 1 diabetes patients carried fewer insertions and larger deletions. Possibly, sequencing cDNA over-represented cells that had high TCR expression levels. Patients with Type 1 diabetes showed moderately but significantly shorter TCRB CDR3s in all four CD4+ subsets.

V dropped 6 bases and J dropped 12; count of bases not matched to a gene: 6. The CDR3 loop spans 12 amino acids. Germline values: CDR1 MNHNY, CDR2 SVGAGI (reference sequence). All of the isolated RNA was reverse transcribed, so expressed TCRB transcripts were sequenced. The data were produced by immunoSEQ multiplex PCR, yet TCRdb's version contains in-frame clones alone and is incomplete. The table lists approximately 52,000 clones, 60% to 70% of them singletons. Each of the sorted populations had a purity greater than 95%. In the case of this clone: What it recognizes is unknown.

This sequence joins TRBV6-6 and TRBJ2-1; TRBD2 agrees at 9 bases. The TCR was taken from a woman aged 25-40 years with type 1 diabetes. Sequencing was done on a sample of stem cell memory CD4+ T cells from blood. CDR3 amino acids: CASSPLAGVQFF. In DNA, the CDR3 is TGTGCCAGCAGCCCACTAGCGGGCGTGCAGTTCTTC.